These 29 T cell receptor beta chains came from one sample sequenced in a study of shared clonotypes between healthy human individuals. Profiling relied on immunoSEQ multiplex PCR, and the TCRdb table lists in-frame clones only, not all of them. The sample lists about 590,000 clones; nearly 97% were seen once. Naive CD8 isolation took CD45RO-negative cells positively selected for CCR7 and excluded terminally differentiated effector memory CD45RA+ cells. The material sequenced was naive CD8+ T cells sorted from blood. All receptors derive from a woman in her 30s in good health.

The V call is TRBV19, the J call TRBJ2-1; either TRBD1 or TRBD2 may fit D (7 bases each). Germline CDR1 LNHDA, CDR2 SQIVND (reference sequence). This CDR3 is built from 15 residues. Trimming took 5 bases from V and 9 from J, leaving 20 bases between them. The DNA of the CDR3 is TGTGCCAGTAGTTGGGACAGCGGGGCGTCGGTTGAGCAGTTCTTC. Protein product: CASSWDSGASVEQFF.

The chain uses TRBV19 and TRBJ2-7; 9 bases align to TRBD1. The germline V gene has CDR1 LNHDA and CDR2 SQIVND (reference sequence). This CDR3 comprises 16 residues. V gave up 2 bases and J gave up 3 bases; unmatched junction bases: 8. CDR3 sequence (DNA): TGTGCCAGTAGTATACTTCCTTCGGACAGGGGCTACGAGCAGTACTTC. Translated: CASSILPSDRGYEQYF. Drawing the rest from reference TRBV19 and TRBJ2-7, the complete variable domain is DGGITQSPKYLFRKEGQNVTLSCEQNLNHDAMYWYRQDPGQGLRLIYYSQIVNDFQKGDIAEGYSVSREKKESFPLTVTSAQKNPTAFYLCASSILPSDRGYEQYFGPGTRLTVT.

This clone was observed once. The chain joins TRBV7-8 to TRBJ1-1; maybe TRBD1 (5 bases). The germline gives CDR1 SGHVS, CDR2 FQNEAQ. The CDR3 spans 14 residues. V was cut by 2 bases and J by 4 bases, with 11 bases left in between. The CDR3 DNA reads as TGTGCCAGCAGCTTATCAGGGTTCGGCACTGAAGCTTTCTTT. Protein: CASSLSGFGTEAFF.

This clone appeared once. The V call is TRBV27, the J call TRBJ2-1; TRBD2 aligns across 13 bases. The germline gives CDR1 MNHEY, CDR2 SMNVEV (reference sequence). The ends lost 7 bases at V and 10 bases at J; junction bases unmatched: 7. CDR3 length equals 14 residues. In DNA form, the CDR3 reads TGTGCCAGCACGTGGACTAGCGGGGGCGGCGAGCAGTTCTTC. It translates to CASTWTSGGGEQFF.

The chain combines TRBV28 with TRBJ2-7, with TRBD1 matching 7 bases. This CDR3 is 14 amino acids long. V shed 8 bases and J 2 bases; nucleotides not matched to a gene: 9. Germline lookup yields CDR1 MDHEN and CDR2 SYDVKM. The CDR3 DNA sequence: TGTGCCAGCGATACCGTACAGGGGACCTACGAGCAGTACTTC. It is translated as CASDTVQGTYEQYF.

This clone was picked up one time. This chain uses TRBV19 with TRBJ1-5, with D possibly being TRBD1 (5 bases). Germline CDR1 reads LNHDA; CDR2 reads SQIVND (reference sequence). CDR3 size: 15 residues. The V and J ends lost 7 bases and 4 bases respectively, with 17 bases between them. DNA of the CDR3: TGTGCCAGTATGGGGTGGGGCAGGGTGAATCAGCCCCAGCATTTT. Its translation is CASMGWGRVNQPQHF.

The rearrangement uses TRBV2 and TRBJ1-1; D perhaps matches TRBD1 (5 bases). The V end lost 2 bases, the J end lost 1 base, and 14 bases lay between the germline ends. Germline-derived CDR1 and CDR2 are SNHLY and FYNNEI. The CDR3 extends over 16 amino acids. CDR3 DNA: TGTGCCAGCAGTGAAACGCCGGGACGGACGAACACTGAAGCTTTCTTT. Amino acid sequence: CASSETPGRTNTEAFF.

This chain links TRBV5-1 with TRBJ2-7; 7 positions match TRBD1. The CDR3 covers 15 residues. CDR1 and CDR2 (germline): SGHRS, YFSETQ. V lost 4 bases and J lost 2; bases outside the gene matches: 9. This chain's CDR3 is CASSQTGSVTYEQYF. In DNA form, the CDR3 reads TGCGCCAGCAGCCAGACAGGGAGTGTAACCTACGAGCAGTACTTC.

J is TRBJ2-3 and V is TRBV28; TRBD1 matches at 7 bases. V lost 3 bases to trimming and J lost 5 bases; unmatched junction nucleotides: 5. Germline CDR1 and CDR2: MDHEN and SYDVKM. CDR3 size: 14 residues. CDR3 sequence reads: CASSFRQGRDTQYF. Here the CDR3 DNA reads TGTGCCAGCAGTTTTAGACAGGGACGAGATACGCAGTATTTT.

About this clone: An end of the junction differs from the germline gene, which may be a read error. V gene TRBV28 combines with J gene TRBJ2-4, with a tentative D call TRBD2 (6 bases). Germline CDR1 reads MDHEN; CDR2 reads SYDVKM. The CDR3 is 14 residues long. The CDR3 loop is CASSPRGARNIQYF. CDR3 DNA: TGTGCCAGCAGTCCGCGGGGAGCCAGAAACATTCAGTACTTC.

V is TRBV29-1 and J is TRBJ2-5; TRBD2 aligns across 8 bases. J lost 3 bases, V lost 2 bases, and 11 bases had no gene match. CDR3 length equals 16 residues. Germline V CDR1 and CDR2: SQVTM, ANQGSEA. This CDR3 reads CSVEIWASGLKETQYF. The DNA of the CDR3 is TGCAGCGTTGAAATCTGGGCTAGCGGGCTTAAAGAGACCCAGTACTTC.

This clone appeared once. V and J are TRBV19 and TRBJ1-5, with D hard to call. This CDR3 has 18 residues. Germline V gives CDR1 LNHDA, CDR2 SQIVND (reference sequence). Trimming removed 3 bases from V and 0 bases from J, with 18 bases in between. CDR3 residues: CASSIPVADKGSNQPQHF. Here the CDR3 DNA reads TGTGCCAGTAGTATCCCGGTCGCCGACAAGGGTAGCAATCAGCCCCAGCATTTT.

The V call is TRBV6-6, the J call TRBJ1-2; 7 nucleotides agree with TRBD1. The CDR3 is made up of 15 amino acids. Germline V gene data show CDR1 as MNHNY and CDR2 as SVGAGI (reference sequence). V lost 2 bases, J lost 4 bases, and 7 bases stayed unmatched. The CDR3 DNA follows: TGTGCCAGCAGTTACAACAGGGGCTCTGCCTATGGCTACACCTTC. This gives the protein CASSYNRGSAYGYTF.

The gene calls are TRBV28 and TRBJ1-1; D remains unclear. Germline V gene sequence: CDR1 MDHEN, CDR2 SYDVKM. The ends were cut back, 2 bases at V and 5 bases at J, with 15 bases in the middle. The CDR3 extends over 15 amino acids. The CDR3 DNA reads TGTGCCAGCAGTTTAGTTAAGGCCCGGGAGACTGAAGCTTTCTTT. Its protein product is CASSLVKARETEAFF.

The rearrangement uses TRBV18 and TRBJ1-2; a possible D gene is TRBD1 (6 bases). Trimming cost V 6 bases and J 2 bases, with 16 bases left between them. CDR1 is KGHSH and CDR2 is LQKENI in the germline V gene. This CDR3 contains 15 residues. The CDR3 reads CASSHPGQTNYGYTF. CDR3 bases: TGTGCCAGCTCGCACCCGGGACAAACCAACTATGGCTACACCTTC.

The chain links TRBV28 to TRBJ2-7, with 13 bases matching TRBD2. J gave up 0 bases and V 2 bases, and 4 bases lay outside the gene matches. This CDR3 spans 17 amino acids. Germline CDR1 and CDR2: MDHEN and SYDVKM. The CDR3 coding sequence is TGTGCCAGCAGTTTAGTCGGACTAGCGGGGGACTCCTACGAGCAGTACTTC. Translating it yields CASSLVGLAGDSYEQYF. The full variable domain, rest sourced from reference TRBV28 and TRBJ2-7, is DVKVTQSSRYLVKRTGEKVFLECVQDMDHENMFWYRQDPGLGLRLIYFSYDVKMKEKGDIPEGYSVSREKKERFSLILESASTNQTSMYLCASSLVGLAGDSYEQYFGPGTRLTVT.

This clone was counted a few times. V gene TRBV7-9 combines with J gene TRBJ2-7; TRBD2 might be the D (5 bases). In germline, CDR1 is SEHNR, CDR2 FQNEAQ (reference sequence). CDR3 length: 17 amino acids. V lost 5 bases and J lost 0, with 20 bases in between. The DNA of the CDR3 is TGTGCCAGCAGCCCCGATGGATACGGGGTTAGCTCCTACGAGCAGTACTTC. Protein product: CASSPDGYGVSSYEQYF.

V usage is TRBV4-1 and J usage is TRBJ1-1; D not certain. CDR1 is MGHRA, CDR2 YSYEKL, per germline. Trimming left V 0 bases short and J 4 bases short, with 12 bases between. The CDR3 contains 15 residues. CDR3 nucleotides: TGCGCCAGCAGCCAAGAGTTCGCACGGAGCACTGAAGCTTTCTTT. This translates into CASSQEFARSTEAFF.

V usage is TRBV5-1 and J usage is TRBJ2-7; 7 bases line up with TRBD2. This CDR3 region has 17 residues. With 0 bases clipped from V and 1 base from J, the junction kept 10 bases outside the gene matches. Germline assignment: CDR1 SGHRS and CDR2 YFSETQ. The CDR3 reads CASSLAPAGGGSYEQYF. The CDR3, as DNA: TGCGCCAGCAGCTTGGCCCCGGCGGGCGGGGGTTCCTACGAGCAGTACTTC.

As for this clone: This sample also contains other DNA sequences that code for the same CDR3. The chain employs TRBV5-6 and TRBJ2-7; D uncertain. Germline CDR1 reads SGHDT; CDR2 reads YYEEEE. This CDR3 comprises 13 residues. The V end lost 0 bases, the J end lost 0 bases, and 4 bases lay between the germline ends. Written as DNA, the CDR3 is TGTGCCAGCAGCTTGGTGGCCTCCTACGAGCAGTACTTC. It yields the protein CASSLVASYEQYF. Full variable domain (missing parts from reference TRBV5-6 and TRBJ2-7): DAGVTQSPTHLIKTRGQQVTLRCSPKSGHDTVSWYQQALGQGPQFIFQYYEEEERQRGNFPDRFSGHQFPNYSSELNVNALLLGDSALYLCASSLVASYEQYFGPGTRLTVT.

This chain links TRBV4-1 with TRBJ1-4; D may be TRBD1 (5 bases). CDR1 and CDR2 (germline): MGHRA, YSYEKL. V dropped 4 bases and J dropped 0 bases, with 12 bases sitting between them. The CDR3 length is 16 residues. CDR3 residues: CASSPQGPATNEKLFF. The CDR3 nucleotides are TGCGCCAGCAGCCCCCAGGGACCGGCAACTAATGAAAAACTGTTTTTT.

This clone was seen once. The chain has TRBV11-2 and TRBJ2-3; D is perhaps TRBD2 (6 bases). The CDR3 loop spans 15 amino acids. Trimming took off 4 bases at V and 2 bases at J, with 13 bases between the two ends. Germline lookup yields CDR1 SGHAT and CDR2 FQNNGV. CDR3 sequence reads: CASSSIAALTDTQYF. In DNA form, the CDR3 reads TGTGCCAGCAGCTCGATAGCGGCGCTCACAGATACGCAGTATTTT.

V and J are TRBV14 and TRBJ1-1; D is perhaps TRBD1 (5 bases). Germline CDR1 and CDR2: SGHDN and FVKESK. The V end was cut by 4 bases, the J end by 3 bases, with 18 bases between. This CDR3 has 16 residues. CDR3 region: CASSPTEGLPHTEAFF. The CDR3 region has the DNA TGTGCCAGCAGCCCAACGGAGGGGCTCCCGCACACTGAAGCTTTCTTT.

The chain joins TRBV30 to TRBJ2-1; D gene uncertain. Looked up from germline, CDR1 is GTSNPN and CDR2 is SVGIG (reference sequence). V was cut by 5 bases and J by 0 bases, with 5 bases left in between. CDR3 length: 12 residues. The DNA of the CDR3 is TGTGCCTGGTTAAGCTCCTACAATGAGCAGTTCTTC. Protein product: CAWLSSYNEQFF.

This rearrangement joins TRBV5-8 to TRBJ1-1; D is possibly TRBD1 (6 bases). CDR3 length: 14 amino acids. Deletions cut 4 bases from V and 5 bases from J, with 15 bases between. Germline CDR1 reads SGHTS; CDR2 reads YDEGEE. CDR3 loop: CASSLSQGKTEAFF. CDR3 sequence (DNA): TGTGCCAGCAGCCTGTCCCAGGGGAAGACTGAAGCTTTCTTT.

The CDR3 protein is CASSFLGPLMNTEAFF. The CDR3 nucleotides read TGTGCCAGCAGTTTTTTGGGCCCCCTCATGAACACTGAAGCTTTCTTT. The V gene is TRBV28, the J gene TRBJ1-1; D gene unclear. With 3 bases removed from V and 0 bases from J, the gap between germline ends came to 14 bases. CDR1 and CDR2 from the germline V gene are MDHEN and SYDVKM. CDR3 length: 16 amino acids.

Remarks on this clone: Within the sample, other DNA sequences also encode this same CDR3. This chain links TRBV4-1 with TRBJ1-1; 7 bases map to TRBD1. The CDR3 is 14 residues long. Germline CDR1 and CDR2: MGHRA and YSYEKL. The V and J ends lost 4 bases and 0 bases, in that order; junction bases with no gene match: 2. This chain's CDR3 is CASSPRGMNTEAFF. CDR3 nucleotide sequence: TGCGCCAGCAGCCCCAGGGGGATGAACACTGAAGCTTTCTTT.

V is TRBV27 and J is TRBJ2-7, with 8 nucleotides matching TRBD2. Per the germline V gene, CDR1 is MNHEY and CDR2 is SMNVEV (reference sequence). CDR3 size: 14 residues. V gave up 2 bases and J gave up 3 bases; unmatched junction bases: 3. The CDR3 sequence is CASSLNGGDYEQYF. CDR3 sequence (DNA): TGTGCCAGCAGTTTAAACGGGGGGGACTACGAGCAGTACTTC.

This clone was observed a single time. J is TRBJ2-2 and V is TRBV7-2, with D perhaps TRBD1 or TRBD2 (5 bases each). V was shortened by 3 bases and J by 3 bases, with 17 bases between the two germline ends. There are 17 residues in the CDR3. The germline gives CDR1 SGHTA, CDR2 FQGNSA. The CDR3 spells CASSLGVVGMYTGELFF. CDR3 DNA: TGTGCCAGCAGCTTGGGGGTAGTGGGAATGTACACCGGGGAGCTGTTTTTT.